The clone carrying this T cell receptor beta chain was observed at least ten times. For the library, individual cDNA molecules each received unique molecular identifiers. TCRdb passed the RACE reads through MiXCR, listing each CDR3 protein once. The sample consists of about 40,000 distinct CDR3 sequences, around 3.2% of them appearing once. The time point here: patch test 2, 6 weeks after DPC sensitization. Regarding treatment: therapeutic diphenylcyclopropenone sensitization with weekly scalp DPC. People who gave samples had alopecia, were 18 to 70 years old, and were suitable for DPC. Unfractionated whole blood was the source of the extracted total RNA. This entry comes from a study of human T cells and chemical hapten exposure. Overall study context: During the approximately 25-week study period, patients had diphenylcyclopropenone applied to the scalp every week.

The receptor was isolated from a man aged 40-49 years with alopecia areata. Some clones in this sample may be carry-over from other donors' samples. The specimen was whole blood, collected in connection with sensitization to the hapten diphenylcyclopropenone (DPC).

The CDR3 bases are TGTGCCAGCAGTGGACCGAATAAAAACGAGCAGTACTTC. Residues: CASSGPNKNEQYF. The chain is built from TRBV28 and TRBJ2-7; unclear D gene. V was pared by 5 bases and J by 5 bases, with 13 bases between. The CDR3 totals 13 residues. Germline CDR1 reads MDHEN; CDR2 reads SYDVKM.